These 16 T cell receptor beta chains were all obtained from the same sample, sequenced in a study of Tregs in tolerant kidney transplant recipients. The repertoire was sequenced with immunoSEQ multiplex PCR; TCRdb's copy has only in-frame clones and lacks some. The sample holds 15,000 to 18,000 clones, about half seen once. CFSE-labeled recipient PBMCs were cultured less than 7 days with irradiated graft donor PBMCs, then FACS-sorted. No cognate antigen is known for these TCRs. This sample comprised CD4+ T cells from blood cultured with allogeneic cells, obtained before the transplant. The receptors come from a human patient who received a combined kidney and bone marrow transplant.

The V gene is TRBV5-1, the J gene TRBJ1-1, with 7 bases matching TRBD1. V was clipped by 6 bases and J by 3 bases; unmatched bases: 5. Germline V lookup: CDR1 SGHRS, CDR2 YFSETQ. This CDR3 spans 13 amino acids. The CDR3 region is CASTRTGYTEAFF. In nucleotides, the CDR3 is TGCGCCAGCACCAGGACAGGATACACTGAAGCTTTCTTT.

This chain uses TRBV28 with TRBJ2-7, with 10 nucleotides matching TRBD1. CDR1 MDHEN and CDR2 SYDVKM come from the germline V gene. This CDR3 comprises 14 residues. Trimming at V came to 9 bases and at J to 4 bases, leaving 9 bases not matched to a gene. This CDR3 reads CASSSGTGVYEQYF. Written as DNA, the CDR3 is TGTGCCAGTTCCTCCGGGACAGGGGTTTACGAGCAGTACTTC.

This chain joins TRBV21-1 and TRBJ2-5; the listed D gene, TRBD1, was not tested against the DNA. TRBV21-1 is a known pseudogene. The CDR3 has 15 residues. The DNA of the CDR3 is TGTGCCAGCAGCAAAGTTAGCAGGGGGCAAGAGACCCAGTACTTC. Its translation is CASSKVSRGQETQYF.

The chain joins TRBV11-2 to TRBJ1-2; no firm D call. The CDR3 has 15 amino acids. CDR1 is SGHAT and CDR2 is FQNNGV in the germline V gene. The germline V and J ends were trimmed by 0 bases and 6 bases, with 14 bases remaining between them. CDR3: CASSLENGEPNGYTF. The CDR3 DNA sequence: TGTGCCAGCAGCTTAGAGAATGGGGAGCCAAATGGCTACACCTTC.

CDR3 sequence: CSVEGGQGVDEQYF. The CDR3 DNA follows: TGCAGCGTTGAAGGGGGACAGGGAGTCGACGAGCAGTACTTC. The chain recombines TRBV29-1 with TRBJ2-7, with TRBD1 matching over 9 bases. CDR1 and CDR2 (germline): SQVTM, ANQGSEA. V was clipped by 1 base and J by 5 bases; unmatched bases: 6. There are 14 residues in the CDR3.

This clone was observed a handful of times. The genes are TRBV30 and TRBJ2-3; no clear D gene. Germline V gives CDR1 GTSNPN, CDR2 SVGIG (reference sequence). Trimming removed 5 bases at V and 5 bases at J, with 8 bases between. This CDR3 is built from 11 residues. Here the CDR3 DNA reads TGTGCCTGGGCCCGAGGAGATACGCAGTATTTT. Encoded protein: CAWARGDTQYF.

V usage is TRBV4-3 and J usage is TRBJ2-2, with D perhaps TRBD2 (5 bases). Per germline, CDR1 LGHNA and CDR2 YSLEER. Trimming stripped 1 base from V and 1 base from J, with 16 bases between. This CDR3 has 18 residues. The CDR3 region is CASSQVYGIILNTGELFF. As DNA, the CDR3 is TGCGCCAGCAGCCAAGTTTACGGGATAATCCTGAACACCGGGGAGCTGTTTTTT.

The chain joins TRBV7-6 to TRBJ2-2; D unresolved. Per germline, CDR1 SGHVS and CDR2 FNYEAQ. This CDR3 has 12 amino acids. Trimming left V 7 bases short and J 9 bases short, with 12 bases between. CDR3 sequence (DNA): TGTGCCAGCACCAGTCGTCTCAGGGAGCTGTTTTTT. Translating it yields CASTSRLRELFF.

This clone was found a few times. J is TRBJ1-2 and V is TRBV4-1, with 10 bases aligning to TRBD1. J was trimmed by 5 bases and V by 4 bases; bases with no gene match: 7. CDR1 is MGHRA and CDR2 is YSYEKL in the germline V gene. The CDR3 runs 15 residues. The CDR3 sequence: CASSPQDRGVYGYTF. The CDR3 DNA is TGCGCCAGCAGCCCCCAGGACAGGGGGGTTTATGGCTACACCTTC.

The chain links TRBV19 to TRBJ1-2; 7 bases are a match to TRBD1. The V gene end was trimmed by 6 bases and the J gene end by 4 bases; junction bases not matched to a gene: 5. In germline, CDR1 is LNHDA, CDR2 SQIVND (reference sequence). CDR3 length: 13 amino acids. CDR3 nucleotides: TGTGCCAGTAGGACCACAGGGGTCTATGGCTACACCTTC. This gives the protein CASRTTGVYGYTF.

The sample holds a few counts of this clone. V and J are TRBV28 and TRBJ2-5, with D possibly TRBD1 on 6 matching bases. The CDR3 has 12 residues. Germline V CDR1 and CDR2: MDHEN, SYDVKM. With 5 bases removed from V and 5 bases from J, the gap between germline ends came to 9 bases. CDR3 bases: TGTGCCAGCAGTCAGGGGTTTGAGACCCAGTACTTC. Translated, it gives CASSQGFETQYF.

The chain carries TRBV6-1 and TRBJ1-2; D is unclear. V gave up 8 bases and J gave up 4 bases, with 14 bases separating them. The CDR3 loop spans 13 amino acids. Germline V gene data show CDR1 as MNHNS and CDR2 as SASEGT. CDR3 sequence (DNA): TGTGCCAGCGATAGAAAATTGCCCTATGGCTACACCTTC. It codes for CASDRKLPYGYTF.

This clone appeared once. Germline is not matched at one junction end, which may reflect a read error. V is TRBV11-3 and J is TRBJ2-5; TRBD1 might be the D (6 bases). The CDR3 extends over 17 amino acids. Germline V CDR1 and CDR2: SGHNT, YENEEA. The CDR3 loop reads CASSLVGILDRQETRYF. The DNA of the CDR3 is TGTGCCAGCAGCTTAGTCGGTATTTTGGACAGACAAGAGACCCGGTACTTC.

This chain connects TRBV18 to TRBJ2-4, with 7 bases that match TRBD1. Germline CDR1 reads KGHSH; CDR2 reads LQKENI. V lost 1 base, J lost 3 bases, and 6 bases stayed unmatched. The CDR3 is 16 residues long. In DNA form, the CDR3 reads TGTGCCAGCTCACCACAGACAGGGCGAGGCAAAAACATTCAGTACTTC. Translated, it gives CASSPQTGRGKNIQYF.

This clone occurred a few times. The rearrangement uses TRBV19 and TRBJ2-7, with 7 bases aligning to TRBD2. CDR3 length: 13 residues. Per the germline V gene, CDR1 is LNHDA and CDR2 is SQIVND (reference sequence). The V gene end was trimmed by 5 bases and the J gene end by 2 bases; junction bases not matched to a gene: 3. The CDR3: CASSPGTTYEQYF. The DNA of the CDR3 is TGTGCCAGTAGTCCCGGGACTACCTACGAGCAGTACTTC.

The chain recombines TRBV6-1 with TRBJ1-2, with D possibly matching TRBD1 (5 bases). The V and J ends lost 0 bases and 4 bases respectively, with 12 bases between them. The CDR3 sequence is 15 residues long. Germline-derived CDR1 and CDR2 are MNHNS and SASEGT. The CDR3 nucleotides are TGTGCCAGCAGTGAAGCAATGGGAGGGGCCTATGGCTACACCTTC. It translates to CASSEAMGGAYGYTF.